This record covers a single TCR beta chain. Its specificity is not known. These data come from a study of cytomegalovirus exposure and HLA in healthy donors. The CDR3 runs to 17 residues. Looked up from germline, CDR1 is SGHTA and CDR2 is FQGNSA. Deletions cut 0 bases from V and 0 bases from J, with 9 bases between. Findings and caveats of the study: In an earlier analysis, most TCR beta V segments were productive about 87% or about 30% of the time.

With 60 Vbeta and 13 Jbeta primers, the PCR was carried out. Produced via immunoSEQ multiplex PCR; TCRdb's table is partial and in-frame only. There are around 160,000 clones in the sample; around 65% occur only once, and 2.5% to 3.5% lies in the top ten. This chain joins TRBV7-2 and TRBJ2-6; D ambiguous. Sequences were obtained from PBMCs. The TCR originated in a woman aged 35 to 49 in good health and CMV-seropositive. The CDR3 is CASSLAFSPSGANVLTF. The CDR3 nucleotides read TGTGCCAGCAGCTTAGCGTTTAGCCCCTCTGGGGCCAACGTCCTGACTTTC. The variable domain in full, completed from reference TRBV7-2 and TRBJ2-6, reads GAGVSQSPSNKVTEKGKDVELRCDPISGHTALYWYRQSLGQGLEFLIYFQGNSAPDKSGLPSDRFSAERTGGSVSTLTIQRTQQEDSAVYLCASSLAFSPSGANVLTFGAGSRLTVL.